This TCR beta chain is drawn from a study of T cell responses to AZD1222 COVID-19 vaccine. Study-level information: Doses given second, at about 4 or about 12 weeks, were pooled. Study results and caveats: Mostly white British, mostly female donors; authors suggested clonal diversity may be underestimated. Two AZD1222 administrations were followed by greater Spike-specific TCR breadth and depth. In all cases, repertoires were sampled only after the peak T cell response.

Germline V gene data show CDR1 as MNHEY and CDR2 as SMNVEV (reference sequence). J lost 1 base, V lost 7 bases, and 19 bases had no gene match. This CDR3 spans 20 amino acids. For this clone: Its specificity is not known.

TCRdb's copy holds only in-frame clones and misses some; the assay was immunoSEQ multiplex PCR. This sample has over 120,000 clones, with 92% found just once. The sequence was collected from an adult in good health. Material: peripheral blood, obtained on day 0 of AZD1222 vaccination. V usage is TRBV27 and J usage is TRBJ2-2; TRBD2 matches at 9 bases. The CDR3 sequence: CASTGRGAGGRLKNTGELFF. The CDR3 DNA sequence: TGTGCCAGCACGGGTCGCGGCGCGGGAGGGCGGCTTAAGAACACCGGGGAGCTGTTTTTT.